This T cell receptor beta chain appears in the sequencing data of a study of OX40 agonist ivuxolimab in advanced cancers. Turning to the study itself: The mean age was approximately 60 years, ranging from about 20 to 85, with 65% to 85% of participants male. Findings and limits, study-wide: At 0.1 to 3.0 mg/kg and by week 6, clonal expansion occurred in CD4+ and CD8+ blood T cells. In a subset of nonresponders, normalized T-cell clonal expansion was also low.

V lost 4 bases, J lost 6 bases, and 10 bases lay in between. CDR1 is KGHSH, CDR2 LQKENI, per germline. This CDR3 spans 14 amino acids. Produced via immunoSEQ multiplex PCR; TCRdb's table is partial and in-frame only. The sample shows about 62,000 clones, approximately 81% of them seen only once. In regard to this clone: What it binds is not known.

This sequence was found in an adult with an advanced solid tumor such as melanoma, head and neck, liver or kidney cancer. The chain has TRBV18 and TRBJ1-6; D possibly corresponds to TRBD1 (5 bases). Here the sequenced sample was CD4+ or CD8+ T cells sorted from blood, taken in a trial of the OX40 agonist ivuxolimab. The CDR3 reads CASSLDITNSPLHF. In DNA form, the CDR3 reads TGTGCCAGCTCACTGGACATTACTAATTCACCCCTCCACTTT.